The 5 T cell receptor beta chains reported below all come from one sample, sequenced in a study of blood T cell repertoires in COVID-19. Libraries were prepared by immunoSEQ multiplex PCR; TCRdb keeps only in-frame clonotypes and omits some of them. The profile shows 310,000 or so clones, almost 90% of them singletons. Sequences were obtained from peripheral blood. The receptor set was obtained from a woman in her 30s with COVID-19, enrolled during active disease.

This clone was counted between two and nine times. This rearrangement joins TRBV6-5 to TRBJ1-4; 9 bases fit TRBD1. The CDR3 has 13 amino acids. Trimming at V came to 5 bases and at J to 11 bases, leaving 6 bases not matched to a gene. Germline values: CDR1 MNHEY, CDR2 SVGAGI. The chain's CDR3 is CASSTATGGKLFF. The CDR3 DNA follows: TGTGCCAGCAGTACGGCGACAGGGGGGAAACTGTTTTTT.

For this clone: This sample also contains other DNA sequences that code for the same CDR3. This chain connects TRBV29-1 to TRBJ1-1, with D uncertain. V was pared by 6 bases and J by 0 bases, with 5 bases between. CDR1 SQVTM and CDR2 ANQGSEA come from the germline V gene. The length of the CDR3 is 11 residues. DNA of the CDR3: TGCAGCGTCGGGGTGAACACTGAAGCTTTCTTT. This gives the protein CSVGVNTEAFF.

The chain is built from TRBV29-1 and TRBJ1-2, with D possibly being TRBD1 (5 bases). Germline assignment: CDR1 SQVTM and CDR2 ANQGSEA. V shed 2 bases and J shed 7 bases, with 8 bases lying between them. The CDR3 is made up of 11 amino acids. DNA for the CDR3: TGCAGCGTTGAACGGCAGGGTGGCTACACCTTC. Protein product: CSVERQGGYTF.

This rearrangement joins TRBV28 to TRBJ2-5; 9 bases match TRBD2. The germline gives CDR1 MDHEN, CDR2 SYDVKM. V lost 2 bases to trimming and J lost 2 bases; unmatched junction nucleotides: 12. This CDR3 has 18 residues. The CDR3 nucleotides read TGTGCCAGCAGTTTAGGAGGGTTAGCGGGAGTAGTTCAAGAGACCCAGTACTTC. This translates into CASSLGGLAGVVQETQYF.

This clone was found a few times. The V gene is TRBV3-1 (or the pseudogene TRBV3-2), the J gene TRBJ1-5; D is undetermined. This CDR3 contains 17 residues. V shed 1 base and J shed 0 bases, with 13 bases lying between them. In germline, CDR1 is LGHDT, CDR2 YNNKEL (reference sequence). The CDR3 reads CASSQAWTPNSNQPQHF. The DNA for the CDR3 is TGTGCCAGCAGCCAAGCTTGGACTCCCAATAGCAATCAGCCCCAGCATTTT.